The entry that follows covers one TCR beta chain sequence. This clone is deemed large (0.1 to 1%). The clone's antigen remains unknown. The sample holds no much larger clone one base away, and base qualities are not on file. With the immunoSEQ assay, which is a bias-controlled multiplex PCR relying on V- and J-specific primers, TCR beta CDR3 regions were amplified from genomic DNA. A proprietary barcode and Illumina adapter sequences were added to the CDR3 amplicons in a second PCR step. CDR3 libraries were sequenced on an Illumina MiSeq instrument. The original pipeline was this. Export and quality control were performed with immunoSEQ Analyzer 3.0, and downstream analyses were performed with R Bioconductor and Immunarch. Only productive rearrangements within the normalized downsampled data set were used in the calculation of repertoire metrics. Clonotypes larger than 5 templates in the normalized cohort were defined as pathologically expanded. The Inverse Simpson Index served as the measure of repertoire diversity. CMV-specificity analyses were carried out on the non-normalized data set to capture all clonotypes. The clones in this table, taken by TCRdb from immuneACCESS, are in-frame only. Not every clone is retained; where verified, under half of the shortfall comes from an unresolved V gene, and the cause of the rest is unknown. That table furnishes V, J and clone size, whereas the DNA furnished D and trimming. Counted in this sample were 17,000 or so clones; 71% of them appeared once. Of the sample, more than 9% falls within the top ten clones.

The data stem from a study of T cell clonotyping in hematopoietic cell transplantation (dated by TCRdb to the early 2020s). Turning to the overall study: In the study, over a hundred blood samples were gathered from under 45 consecutive transplant recipients and their related donors. Patient recruitment ran from 2015 to early 2017, and follow-up continued until September 2020 or death.

For TCR beta sequencing, blood samples came from the related transplant donors. Nuclei Lysis Solution was used to extract genomic DNA from fresh or cryopreserved unfractionated peripheral blood mononuclear cells. Results and caveats for the whole study, not just this receptor: The sample size was limited, and CD4 and CD8 repertoire contributions could not be separated because cells were not sorted. Broader posttransplant TCR repertoire diversity was predicted by donor and pretransplant recipient Inverse Simpson Index values. A decrease in recipient TCR diversity was observed after transplant, and a progressive increase in pathologically expanded clonotypes was seen from day 30 to day 180. Recipient repertoires showed only a small fraction of overlap with donor repertoires, and over 95% appeared de novo at the given depth.

Trimming takes 0 bases from V and 4 bases from J, and the germline ends sit 10 bases apart. The germline V gene (reference sequence) sets CDR1 to LNHNV and CDR2 to YYDKDF. Spanning cysteine to phenylalanine, the CDR3 consists of 15 amino acids. Just the 45-base CDR3 DNA is kept, in frame starting at base 1. The chain joins TRBV15 to TRBJ2-1; no D gene can be assigned with confidence. The sequenced material came from peripheral blood mononuclear cells. The source of this sequence is a woman aged 55-70 years in good health. Some clones in this sample may be carry-over from other donors' samples. The DNA sequence reads TGTGCCACCAGCAGAGAGGCGGAACCTTACAATGAGCAGTTCTTC. Its amino acids are CATSREAEPYNEQFF.